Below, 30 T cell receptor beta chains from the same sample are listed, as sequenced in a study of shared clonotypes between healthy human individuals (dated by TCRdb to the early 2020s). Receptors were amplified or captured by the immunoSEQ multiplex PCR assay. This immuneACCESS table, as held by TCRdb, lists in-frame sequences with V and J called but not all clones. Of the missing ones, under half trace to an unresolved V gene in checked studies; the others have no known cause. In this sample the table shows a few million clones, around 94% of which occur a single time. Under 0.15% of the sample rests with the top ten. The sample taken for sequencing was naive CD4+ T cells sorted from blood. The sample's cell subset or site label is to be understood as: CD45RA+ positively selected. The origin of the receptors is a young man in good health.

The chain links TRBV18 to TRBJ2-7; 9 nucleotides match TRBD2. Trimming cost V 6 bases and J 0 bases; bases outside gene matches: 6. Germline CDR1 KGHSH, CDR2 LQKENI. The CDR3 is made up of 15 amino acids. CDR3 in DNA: TGTGCCAGCTCCTCCTGGACTAGCGACTCCTACGAGCAGTACTTC. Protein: CASSSWTSDSYEQYF. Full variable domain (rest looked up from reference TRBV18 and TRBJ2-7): NAGVMQNPRHLVRRRGQEARLRCSPMKGHSHVYWYRQLPEEGLKFMVYLQKENIIDESGMPKERFSAEFPKEGPSILRIQQVVRGDSAAYFCASSSWTSDSYEQYFGPGTRLTVT.

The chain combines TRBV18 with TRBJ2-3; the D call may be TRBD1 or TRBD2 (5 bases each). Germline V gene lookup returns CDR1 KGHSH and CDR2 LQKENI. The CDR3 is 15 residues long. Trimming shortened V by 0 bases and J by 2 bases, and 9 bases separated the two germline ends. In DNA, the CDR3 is TGTGCCAGCTCACCACCGGGACGGACCACAGATACGCAGTATTTT. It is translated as CASSPPGRTTDTQYF.

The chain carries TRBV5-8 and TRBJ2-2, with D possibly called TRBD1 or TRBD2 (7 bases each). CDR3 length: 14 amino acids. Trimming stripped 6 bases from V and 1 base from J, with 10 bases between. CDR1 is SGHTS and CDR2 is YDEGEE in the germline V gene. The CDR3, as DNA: TGTGCCAGCAAGCGGGACAGGAACACCGGGGAGCTGTTTTTT. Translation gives CASKRDRNTGELFF.

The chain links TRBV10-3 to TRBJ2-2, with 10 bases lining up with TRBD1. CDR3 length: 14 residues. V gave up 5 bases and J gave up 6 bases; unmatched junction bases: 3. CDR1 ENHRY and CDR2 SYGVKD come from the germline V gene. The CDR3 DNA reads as TGTGCCATCAGTCCCGGGACAGGGGCCGGGGAGCTGTTTTTT. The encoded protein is CAISPGTGAGELFF.

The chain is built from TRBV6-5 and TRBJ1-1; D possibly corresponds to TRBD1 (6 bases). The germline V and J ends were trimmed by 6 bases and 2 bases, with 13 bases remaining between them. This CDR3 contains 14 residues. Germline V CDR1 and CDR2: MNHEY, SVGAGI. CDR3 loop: CASSMDSLNTEAFF. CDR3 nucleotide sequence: TGTGCCAGCAGCATGGACAGCTTAAACACTGAAGCTTTCTTT.

Here the CDR3 DNA reads TGTGCCAGCAGCTTAGAGGGAGGGCCGTATGAGCAGTTCTTC. Translating gives CASSLEGGPYEQFF. The chain couples TRBV7-2 to TRBJ2-1; 7 bases fit TRBD2. This CDR3 has 14 residues. Germline CDR1 is SGHTA and CDR2 is FQGNSA. Unmatched junction bases numbered 5, after V lost 1 base and J lost 8 bases.

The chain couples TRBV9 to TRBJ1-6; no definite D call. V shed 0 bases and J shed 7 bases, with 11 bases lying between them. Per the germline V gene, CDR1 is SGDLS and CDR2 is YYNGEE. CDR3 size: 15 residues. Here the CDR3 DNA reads TGTGCCAGCAGCGTAGGTGCAGGAGTCAATTCACCCCTCCACTTT. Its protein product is CASSVGAGVNSPLHF.

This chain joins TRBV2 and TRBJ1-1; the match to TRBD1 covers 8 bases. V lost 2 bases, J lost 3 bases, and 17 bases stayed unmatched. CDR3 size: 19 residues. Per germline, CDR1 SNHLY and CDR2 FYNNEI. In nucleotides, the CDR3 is TGTGCCAGCAGTGAAAACGGAAGGACAGGGAGGGGAGAAGACACTGAAGCTTTCTTT. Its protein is CASSENGRTGRGEDTEAFF. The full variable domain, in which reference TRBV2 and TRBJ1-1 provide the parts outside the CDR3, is EPEVTQTPSHQVTQMGQEVILRCVPISNHLYFYWYRQILGQKVEFLVSFYNNEISEKSEIFDDQFSVERPDGSNFTLKIRSTKLEDSAMYFCASSENGRTGRGEDTEAFFGQGTRLTVV.

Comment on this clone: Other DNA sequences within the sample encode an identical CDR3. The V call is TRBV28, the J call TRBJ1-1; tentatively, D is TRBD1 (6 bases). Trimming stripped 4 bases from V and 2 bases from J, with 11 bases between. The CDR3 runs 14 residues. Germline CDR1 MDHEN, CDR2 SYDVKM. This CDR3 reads CASSSGTLNTEAFF. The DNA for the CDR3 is TGTGCCAGCAGTTCCGGGACACTAAACACTGAAGCTTTCTTT.

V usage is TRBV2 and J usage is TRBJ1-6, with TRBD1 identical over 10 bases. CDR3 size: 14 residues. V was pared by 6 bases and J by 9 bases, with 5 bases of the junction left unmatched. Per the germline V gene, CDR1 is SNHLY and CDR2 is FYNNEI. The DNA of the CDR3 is TGTGCCAGCAGCGAGACAGGGGGCGTTTCACCCCTCCACTTT. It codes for CASSETGGVSPLHF.

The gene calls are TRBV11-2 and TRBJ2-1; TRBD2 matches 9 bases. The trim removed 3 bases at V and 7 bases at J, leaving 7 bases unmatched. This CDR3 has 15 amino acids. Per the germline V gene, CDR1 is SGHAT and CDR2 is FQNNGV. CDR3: CASSLGASGANEQFF. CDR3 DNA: TGTGCCAGCAGCTTGGGAGCTAGCGGGGCAAATGAGCAGTTCTTC.

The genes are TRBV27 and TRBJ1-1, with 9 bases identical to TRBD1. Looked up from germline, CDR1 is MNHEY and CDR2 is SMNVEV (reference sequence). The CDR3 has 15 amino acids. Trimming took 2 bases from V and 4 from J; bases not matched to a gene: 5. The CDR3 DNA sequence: TGTGCCAGCAGTTTACTGGGACAGGGCGGCACTGAAGCTTTCTTT. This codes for CASSLLGQGGTEAFF.

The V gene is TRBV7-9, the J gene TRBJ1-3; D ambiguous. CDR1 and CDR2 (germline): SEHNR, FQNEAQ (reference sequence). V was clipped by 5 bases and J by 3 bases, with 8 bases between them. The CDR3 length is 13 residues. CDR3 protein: CASSDGFGNTIYF. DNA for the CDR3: TGTGCCAGCAGCGACGGATTTGGAAACACCATATATTTT.

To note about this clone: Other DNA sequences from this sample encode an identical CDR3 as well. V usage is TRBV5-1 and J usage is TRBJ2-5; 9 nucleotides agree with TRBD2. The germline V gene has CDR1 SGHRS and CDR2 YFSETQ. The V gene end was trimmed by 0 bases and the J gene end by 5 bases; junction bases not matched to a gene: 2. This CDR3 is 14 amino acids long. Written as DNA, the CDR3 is TGCGCCAGCAGCTTGGCTGCGGGAGGGGAGACCCAGTACTTC. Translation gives CASSLAAGGETQYF.

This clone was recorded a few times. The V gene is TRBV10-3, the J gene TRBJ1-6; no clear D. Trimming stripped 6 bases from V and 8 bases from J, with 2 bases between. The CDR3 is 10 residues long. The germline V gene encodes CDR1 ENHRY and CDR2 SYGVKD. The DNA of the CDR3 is TGTGCCATCAGGTATTCACCCCTCCACTTT. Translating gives CAIRYSPLHF.

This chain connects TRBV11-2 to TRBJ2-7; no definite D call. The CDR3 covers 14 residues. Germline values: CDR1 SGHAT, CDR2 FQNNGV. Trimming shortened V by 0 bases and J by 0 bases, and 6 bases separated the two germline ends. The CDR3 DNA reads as TGTGCCAGCAGCTTAGATCAAATCTCCTACGAGCAGTACTTC. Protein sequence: CASSLDQISYEQYF.

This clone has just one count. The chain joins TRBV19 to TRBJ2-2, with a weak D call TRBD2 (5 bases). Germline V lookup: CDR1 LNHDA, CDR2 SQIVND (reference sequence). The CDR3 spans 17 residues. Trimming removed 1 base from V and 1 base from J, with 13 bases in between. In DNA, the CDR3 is TGTGCCAGTAGTATAGGCTTGGTAGCGCGGAACACCGGGGAGCTGTTTTTT. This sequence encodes CASSIGLVARNTGELFF.

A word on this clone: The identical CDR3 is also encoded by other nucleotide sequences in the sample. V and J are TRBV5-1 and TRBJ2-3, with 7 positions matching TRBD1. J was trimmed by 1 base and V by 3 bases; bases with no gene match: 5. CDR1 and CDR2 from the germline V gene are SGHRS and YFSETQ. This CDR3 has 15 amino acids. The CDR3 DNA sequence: TGCGCCAGCAGCTCCTCCGGGACAGGCACAGATACGCAGTATTTT. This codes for CASSSSGTGTDTQYF. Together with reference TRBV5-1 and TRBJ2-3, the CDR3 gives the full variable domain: KAGVTQTPRYLIKTRGQQVTLSCSPISGHRSVSWYQQTPGQGLQFLFEYFSETQRNKGNFPGRFSGRQFSNSRSEMNVSTLELGDSALYLCASSSSGTGTDTQYFGPGTRLTVL.

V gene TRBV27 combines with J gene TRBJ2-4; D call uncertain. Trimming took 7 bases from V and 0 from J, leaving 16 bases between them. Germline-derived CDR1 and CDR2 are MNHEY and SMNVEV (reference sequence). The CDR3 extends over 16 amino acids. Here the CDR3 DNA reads TGTGCCAGCACGGCAGGCCAGAACCTAGCCAAAAACATTCAGTACTTC. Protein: CASTAGQNLAKNIQYF.

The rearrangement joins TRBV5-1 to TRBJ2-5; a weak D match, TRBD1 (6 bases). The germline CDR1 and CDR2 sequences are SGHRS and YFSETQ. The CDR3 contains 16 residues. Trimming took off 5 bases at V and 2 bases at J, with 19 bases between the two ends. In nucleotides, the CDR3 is TGCGCCAGCAGTAAATCCGGAACAGGGATACAAGAGACCCAGTACTTC. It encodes CASSKSGTGIQETQYF.

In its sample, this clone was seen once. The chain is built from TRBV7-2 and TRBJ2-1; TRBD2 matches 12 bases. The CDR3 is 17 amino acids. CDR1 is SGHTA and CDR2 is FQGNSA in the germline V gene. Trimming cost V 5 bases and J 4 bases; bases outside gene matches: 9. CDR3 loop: CASSLGQGLAGYNEQFF. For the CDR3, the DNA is TGTGCCAGCAGCCTCGGACAGGGACTAGCGGGTTACAATGAGCAGTTCTTC. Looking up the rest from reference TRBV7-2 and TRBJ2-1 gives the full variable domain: GAGVSQSPSNKVTEKGKDVELRCDPISGHTALYWYRQSLGQGLEFLIYFQGNSAPDKSGLPSDRFSAERTGGSVSTLTIQRTQQEDSAVYLCASSLGQGLAGYNEQFFGPGTRLTVL.

The CDR3 DNA reads as TGTGCCAGCAGCCCAGAACGAGCCCACGAGCAGTACTTC. The encoded protein is CASSPERAHEQYF. The chain recombines TRBV7-2 with TRBJ2-7; D remains unclear. This CDR3 spans 13 amino acids. Germline V gene data show CDR1 as SGHTA and CDR2 as FQGNSA. With 5 bases removed from V and 5 bases from J, the gap between germline ends came to 13 bases.

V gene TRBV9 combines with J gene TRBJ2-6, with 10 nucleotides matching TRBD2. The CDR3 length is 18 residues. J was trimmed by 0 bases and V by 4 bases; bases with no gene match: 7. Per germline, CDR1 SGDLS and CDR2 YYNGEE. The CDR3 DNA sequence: TGTGCCAGCAGCATTACTAGCGGGGCCTCCTCTGGGGCCAACGTCCTGACTTTC. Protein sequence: CASSITSGASSGANVLTF. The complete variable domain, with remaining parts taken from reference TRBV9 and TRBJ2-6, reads DSGVTQTPKHLITATGQRVTLRCSPRSGDLSVYWYQQSLDQGLQFLIQYYNGEERAKGNILERFSAQQFPDLHSELNLSSLELGDSALYFCASSITSGASSGANVLTFGAGSRLTVL.

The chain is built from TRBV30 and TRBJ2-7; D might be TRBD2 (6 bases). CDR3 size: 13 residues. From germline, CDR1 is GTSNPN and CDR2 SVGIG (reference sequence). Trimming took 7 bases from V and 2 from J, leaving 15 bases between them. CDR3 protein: CASRKGTAYEQYF. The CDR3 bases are TGTGCCTCGAGGAAGGGGACTGCCTACGAGCAGTACTTC.

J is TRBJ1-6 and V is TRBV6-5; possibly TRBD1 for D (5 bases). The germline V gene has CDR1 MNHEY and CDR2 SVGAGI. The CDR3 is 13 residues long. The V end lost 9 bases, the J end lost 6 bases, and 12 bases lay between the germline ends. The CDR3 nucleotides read TGTGCCAGTGGATGGGACGGTAATTCACCCCTCCACTTT. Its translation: CASGWDGNSPLHF.

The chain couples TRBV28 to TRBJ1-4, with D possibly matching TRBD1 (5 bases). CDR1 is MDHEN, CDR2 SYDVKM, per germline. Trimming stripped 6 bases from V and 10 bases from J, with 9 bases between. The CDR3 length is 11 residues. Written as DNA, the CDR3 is TGTGCCAGCAGCGCCGGGACAAAACTGTTTTTT. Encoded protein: CASSAGTKLFF.

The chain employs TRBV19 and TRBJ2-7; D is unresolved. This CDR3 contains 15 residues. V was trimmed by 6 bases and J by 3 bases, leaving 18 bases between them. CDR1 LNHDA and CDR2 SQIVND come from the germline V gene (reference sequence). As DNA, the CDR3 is TGTGCCAGTAGCGAAGGACGGTTTGCGCTCTACGAGCAGTACTTC. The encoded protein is CASSEGRFALYEQYF.

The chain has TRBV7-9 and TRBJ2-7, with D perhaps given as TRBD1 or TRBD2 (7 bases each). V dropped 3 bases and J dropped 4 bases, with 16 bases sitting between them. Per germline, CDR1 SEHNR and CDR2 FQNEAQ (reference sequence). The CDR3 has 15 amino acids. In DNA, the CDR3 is TGTGCCAGCAGCTTCCAGGGGGGGGCTCGGTACGAGCAGTACTTC. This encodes CASSFQGGARYEQYF.

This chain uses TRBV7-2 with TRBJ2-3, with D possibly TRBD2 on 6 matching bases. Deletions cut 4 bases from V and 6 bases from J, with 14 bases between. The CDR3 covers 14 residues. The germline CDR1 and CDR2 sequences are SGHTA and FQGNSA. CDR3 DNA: TGTGCCAGCAGCTCACAGACTAGTACGGATACGCAGTATTTT. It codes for CASSSQTSTDTQYF.

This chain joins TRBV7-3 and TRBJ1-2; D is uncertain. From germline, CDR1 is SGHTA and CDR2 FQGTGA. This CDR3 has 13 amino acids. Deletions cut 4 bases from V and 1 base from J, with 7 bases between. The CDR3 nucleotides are TGTGCCAGCAGCTCGACTAGTAACTATGGCTACACCTTC. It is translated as CASSSTSNYGYTF. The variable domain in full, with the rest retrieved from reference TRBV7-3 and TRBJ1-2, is GAGVSQTPSNKVTEKGKYVELRCDPISGHTALYWYRQSLGQGPEFLIYFQGTGAADDSGLPNDRFFAVRPEGSVSTLKIQRTERGDSAVYLCASSSTSNYGYTFGSGTRLTVV.